This is a list of T cell receptor beta chains from one sample in a study of T-cell reconstitution after alpha-beta-depleted transplantation in children. TCRdb analysed the PCR reads with MiXCR anew, one entry per CDR3 protein. The data show about 590,000 distinct CDR3 sequences, with under 15% seen just once and 2.2% held by the top ten. The starting material was PBMCs, mostly from graft donor cells, obtained 360 days after TCRalphabeta/CD19-depleted stem cell transplant. These TCRs come from a male patient younger than 18 who had a stem cell transplant for acute myeloid leukemia, so the T cells may come from the graft donor. Both conserved end residues are part of each CDR3. A D gene is named only where the DNA matches it firmly. Expanded clones get a size class; other rows say once, few or many, or leave the size out.

DNA: TGCAGCGTTGCAAGGGGGCCCGAGGAGCTGTTTTTT
CDR3: CSVARGPEELFF
V: TRBV29-1
D: TRBD1
J: TRBJ2-2
size: .

DNA: TGTGCCAGCAGCCGCGCCAGTGGGGACTATGGCTACACCTTC
CDR3: CASSRASGDYGYTF
V: TRBV7-9
D: .
J: TRBJ1-2
size: .

DNA: TGTGCCACCAGTCCCGGGACAGGGTTCCCCTTGGGGTACAATGAGCAGTTCTTC
CDR3: CATSPGTGFPLGYNEQFF
V: TRBV24-1
D: TRBD1
J: TRBJ2-1
size: many

DNA: TGTGCCAGCAGTTTAAGAAGCAGGGGGACCATTGAAGCTTTCTTT
CDR3: CASSLRSRGTIEAFF
V: TRBV12-3/TRBV12-4
D: TRBD1
J: TRBJ1-1
size: .

DNA: TGCGCCAGCAGCCAAGACCCGGGACAGGGGAGCTATGGCTACACCTTC
CDR3: CASSQDPGQGSYGYTF
V: TRBV5-1
D: TRBD1
J: TRBJ1-2
size: .

DNA: TGTGCCAGCAGTGAAGCATGGACAGGTCTCTCCTACGAGCAGTACTTC
CDR3: CASSEAWTGLSYEQYF
V: TRBV2
D: TRBD1
J: TRBJ2-7
size: .

DNA: TGTGCCAGCAGCCTTTGGGAGGGATGGGGGGAGAACACTGAAGCTTTCTTT
CDR3: CASSLWEGWGENTEAFF
V: TRBV12-3/TRBV12-4
D: .
J: TRBJ1-1
size: few

DNA: TGTGCCAGCAGGGGGGGACAACAGCCCCAGCATTTT
CDR3: CASRGGQQPQHF
V: TRBV28
D: .
J: TRBJ1-5
size: many

DNA: TGTGCCAGCTCCAACGAAGGTTCAGGAATTCAGGGCAATGAGCAGTTCTTC
CDR3: CASSNEGSGIQGNEQFF
V: TRBV18
D: .
J: TRBJ2-1
size: few

DNA: TGTGCCAGCAGTTACTCGACCGGGACAGGGTACGGCTACACCTTC
CDR3: CASSYSTGTGYGYTF
V: TRBV6-5
D: TRBD1
J: TRBJ1-2
size: few

DNA: TGTGCCAGCAGCTCACAGGGTATTCGGTACGAGCAGTACTTC
CDR3: CASSSQGIRYEQYF
V: TRBV7-2
D: .
J: TRBJ2-7
size: .

DNA: TGTGCCAGCAGTGAGGTTCCGGCGGGAGGACGGTTCTTC
CDR3: CASSEVPAGGRFF
V: TRBV2
D: TRBD2
J: TRBJ2-1
size: few

DNA: TGTGCCAGCAGCGCCCGCGACTCTGGGCCCCCCACAGATACGCAGTATTTT
CDR3: CASSARDSGPPTDTQYF
V: TRBV9
D: .
J: TRBJ2-3
size: .

DNA: TGTGCCAGCAGCTTACCTAGCGGGAGTTACGAGCAGTACTTC
CDR3: CASSLPSGSYEQYF
V: TRBV7-9
D: TRBD2
J: TRBJ2-7
size: many

DNA: TGTGCCAGCAGCCAGAACACTGAAGCTTTCTTT
CDR3: CASSQNTEAFF
V: TRBV7-9
D: .
J: TRBJ1-1
size: many

DNA: TGTGCCAGCAGCCAAGGCGTTGGAGAGACCCAGTACTTC
CDR3: CASSQGVGETQYF
V: TRBV3-1
D: .
J: TRBJ2-5
size: .

DNA: TGTGCCAGCAGCCGGTCGGTAGGGAGCAACAATGAGCAGTTCTTC
CDR3: CASSRSVGSNNEQFF
V: TRBV7-3
D: .
J: TRBJ2-1
size: few

DNA: TGTGCCAGCAGCCTAAGCGGAGTGGGGGAGCAGTACTTC
CDR3: CASSLSGVGEQYF
V: TRBV12-3/TRBV12-4
D: .
J: TRBJ2-7
size: .

DNA: TGCAGTGCTGGCCGAGGGGGCTGGGAGACCCAGTACTTC
CDR3: CSAGRGGWETQYF
V: TRBV20-1
D: TRBD1
J: TRBJ2-5
size: few

DNA: TGTGCCAGCAGCTTAACGCTGTCTAGCGGGAATGAGCAGTTCTTC
CDR3: CASSLTLSSGNEQFF
V: TRBV7-3
D: TRBD2
J: TRBJ2-1
size: .

DNA: TGCAGTGCTTCGAAAGGGACTAGCGGATACGAGCAGTACTTC
CDR3: CSASKGTSGYEQYF
V: TRBV20-1
D: TRBD2
J: TRBJ2-7
size: .

DNA: TGCAGTGCTCCGGAGCAGGGGGCTGGAGATACGCAGTATTTT
CDR3: CSAPEQGAGDTQYF
V: TRBV20-1
D: TRBD1
J: TRBJ2-3
size: few

DNA: TGTGCCAGCAGTCCCGCCTCCGGGACAGCGCCCGGGGAGACCCAGTACTTC
CDR3: CASSPASGTAPGETQYF
V: TRBV28
D: TRBD1
J: TRBJ2-5
size: .

DNA: TGCGCCAGCAGCCAAGAAAGGGTCGGGAGGGCCTCTAATGAGCAGTTCTTC
CDR3: CASSQERVGRASNEQFF
V: TRBV4-3
D: TRBD2
J: TRBJ2-1
size: .

DNA: TGTGCCAGCAGATCCGGGACAGGGGTCACTGAAGCTTTCTTT
CDR3: CASRSGTGVTEAFF
V: TRBV28
D: TRBD1
J: TRBJ1-1
size: .

DNA: TGTGCCATCAGTGGACAGTCCCACGAGCAGTACTTC
CDR3: CAISGQSHEQYF
V: TRBV10-3
D: .
J: TRBJ2-7
size: few

DNA: TGCAGCGTTGAAGGGATGGTACGAGAGACCCAGTACTTC
CDR3: CSVEGMVRETQYF
V: TRBV29-1
D: .
J: TRBJ2-5
size: few

DNA: TGCAGTGCTAGAGGGGGGTTCGAGACCCAGTACTTC
CDR3: CSARGGFETQYF
V: TRBV20-1
D: .
J: TRBJ2-5
size: many

DNA: TGCGCCAGCAGCCAACAGGACAGGGGAATTGATGAAGCTTTCTTT
CDR3: CASSQQDRGIDEAFF
V: TRBV4-3
D: TRBD1
J: TRBJ1-1
size: many

DNA: TGTGCCAGCAGCTTAGAACAGGCCCGTTACGAGCAGTACTTC
CDR3: CASSLEQARYEQYF
V: TRBV7-2
D: .
J: TRBJ2-7
size: many

DNA: TGTGCCAGCACCCCGAGATCGAACACTGAAGCTTTCTTT
CDR3: CASTPRSNTEAFF
V: TRBV28
D: .
J: TRBJ1-1
size: few

DNA: TGCAGTGCTATTGGGGTTTCCAAAATCTACGAGCAGTACTTC
CDR3: CSAIGVSKIYEQYF
V: TRBV20-1
D: .
J: TRBJ2-7
size: .

DNA: TGTGCCAGCAGTGCCGCACGGAGCGGGAAAAACATTCAGTACTTC
CDR3: CASSAARSGKNIQYF
V: TRBV12-3/TRBV12-4
D: .
J: TRBJ2-4
size: many

DNA: TGTGCCAGCAGCTTCGGGGCGCCCGGAGGAGGGAGGAGCTCCTACGAGCAGTACTTC
CDR3: CASSFGAPGGGRSSYEQYF
V: TRBV7-6
D: .
J: TRBJ2-7
size: .

DNA: TGCAGTGCTAGAGGGACAGGCCTGGACGAGCAGTACTTC
CDR3: CSARGTGLDEQYF
V: TRBV20-1
D: TRBD1
J: TRBJ2-7
size: .

DNA: TGCAGCGTGGACTACCTAATCACAGATACGCAGTATTTT
CDR3: CSVDYLITDTQYF
V: TRBV29-1
D: .
J: TRBJ2-3
size: .

DNA: TGTGCTAGTGGCCCCTCGACTAGCGGGGAACACTCGAGCTCCTACAATGAGCAGTTCTTC
CDR3: CASGPSTSGEHSSSYNEQFF
V: TRBV12-5
D: TRBD2
J: TRBJ2-1
size: few

DNA: TGTGCCAGCAGTGGATCAGGGGTTCAAATTAATGAGCAGTTCTTC
CDR3: CASSGSGVQINEQFF
V: TRBV2
D: .
J: TRBJ2-1
size: many

DNA: TGTGCCAGCAGCGCCGCCCGACTAGCGGGCCAAGAGACCCAGTACTTC
CDR3: CASSAARLAGQETQYF
V: TRBV9
D: TRBD2
J: TRBJ2-5
size: .